These T cell receptor beta chains were read from a single sample in a study of blood T cell repertoires in COVID-19. Assay used: immunoSEQ multiplex PCR; TCRdb lists only in-frame clones, some missing. Here the sample spans just over 250,000 clones, approximately 87% being singletons. Material for sequencing was peripheral blood. The receptors come from a woman in her 50s with acute or convalescent COVID-19. The CDR3 runs from the conserved cysteine through the conserved F or W. A D gene is named only where the DNA matches it firmly. Part of the rows lack a size; the others show once, few, many or a class for expanded clones.

clone size	V gene	J gene	D gene	CDR3 DNA	CDR3 protein
-	TRBV4-2	TRBJ2-5	TRBD2	TGTGCCAGCAGCCAGGGACTAGCCCTAGAAGAGACCCAGTACTTC	CASSQGLALEETQYF
few	TRBV28	TRBJ2-5	TRBD2	TGTGCCAGCAACGGACTAGCGGGTTCCGGGACCCAGTACTTC	CASNGLAGSGTQYF
-	TRBV3-1/TRBV3-2	TRBJ2-7	-	TGTGCCAGCAGCCAATCGGGTGAGCAGTACTTC	CASSQSGEQYF
-	TRBV5-1	TRBJ2-5	TRBD1	TGCGCCAGCAGACCCGGGACAGGGGTGGAGACCCAGTACTTC	CASRPGTGVETQYF
-	TRBV29-1	TRBJ1-3	TRBD1	TGCAGCGTTGAGGGACAGGGATTCTCTGGAAACACCATATATTTT	CSVEGQGFSGNTIYF
-	TRBV6-5	TRBJ2-5	-	TGTGCCAGCAAGTACAGTGGGTATGGGGAGGAGACCCAGTACTTC	CASKYSGYGEETQYF
-	TRBV18	TRBJ1-5	-	TGTGCCAGCTCACCGGGGAGGGAGAGGCCCCAGCATTTT	CASSPGRERPQHF
-	TRBV19	TRBJ2-2	TRBD2	TGTGCCAGTAGTATCTGGGATAGCGGGAGGGCCGGGGAGCTGTTTTTT	CASSIWDSGRAGELFF
-	TRBV29-1	TRBJ1-5	TRBD1	TGCAGCGTGGAAAGACAGGGCATCCAGCATTTT	CSVERQGIQHF
-	TRBV7-9	TRBJ1-4	-	TGTGCCAGCAGCCCACCCCGGCAGGGTAATGAAAAACTGTTTTTT	CASSPPRQGNEKLFF
-	TRBV30	TRBJ1-2	-	TGTGCCTGGAGTGTATCGCACAGGGTTGGCGATGGCTACACCTTC	CAWSVSHRVGDGYTF
-	TRBV9	TRBJ1-5	-	TGTGCCAGCAGCGTAGCAGGCGTTAGCAATCAGCCCCAGCATTTT	CASSVAGVSNQPQHF
-	TRBV5-1	TRBJ2-7	TRBD2	TGCGCCAGCAGCGTTAGCGGGAGAACCCCCTACGAGCAGTACTTC	CASSVSGRTPYEQYF
-	TRBV12-3/TRBV12-4	TRBJ1-2	TRBD1	TGTGCCAGCAGCTCCGCGACAGGGCTCGGCTACACCTTC	CASSSATGLGYTF
-	TRBV30	TRBJ1-3	TRBD1	TGTGCCTGGGGACAGGTTGGAAACACCATATATTTT	CAWGQVGNTIYF
-	TRBV6-1	TRBJ1-2	-	TGTGCCAGCAGTGAAGCAGCCAGGGGTAACTATGGCTACACCTTC	CASSEAARGNYGYTF
once	TRBV6-1	TRBJ1-5	-	TGTGCCAGCAGTGAAGTTGGAGGCAATCAGCCCCAGCATTTT	CASSEVGGNQPQHF
-	TRBV7-2	TRBJ2-3	TRBD2	TGTGCCAGCAGCTTAGCGGTCATAGCGGGAGTGGCAGATACGCAGTATTTT	CASSLAVIAGVADTQYF
-	TRBV10-2	TRBJ2-1	TRBD1	TGCGCCAGCAGTGAGCGACCCGGGACAGGATCCTACAATGAGCAGTTCTTC	CASSERPGTGSYNEQFF
-	TRBV19	TRBJ1-5	TRBD1	TGTGCCAGTAGTCCAAGGACAGGGGGCGCGAGCAATCAGCCCCAGCATTTT	CASSPRTGGASNQPQHF
-	TRBV28	TRBJ1-2	TRBD1	TGTGCCAGCCGGCAACAGGGGGCGATGTACTATGGCTACACCTTC	CASRQQGAMYYGYTF
-	TRBV5-1	TRBJ2-1	-	TGCGCCAGCAGCTTGGTACATCCCTACAATGAGCAGTTCTTC	CASSLVHPYNEQFF
-	TRBV7-8	TRBJ2-1	TRBD2	TGTGCCAGCAGCCAACTAGCGGCATCCTACAATGAGCAGTTCTTC	CASSQLAASYNEQFF
-	TRBV6-5	TRBJ1-2	TRBD1	TGTGCCAGCAGTTTACAGGGGTCGAATTATGGCTACACCTTC	CASSLQGSNYGYTF
-	TRBV4-2	TRBJ1-2	TRBD1	TGTGCCAGCAGCCACGACGCCACCGGGACAGGGGACGCCGGCTACACCTTC	CASSHDATGTGDAGYTF
few	TRBV28	TRBJ2-3	TRBD2	TGCGCTAGCGGGAGGGCCCGAGAGCAGTATTTT	CASGRAREQYF
-	TRBV3-1/TRBV3-2	TRBJ1-1	TRBD1	TGTGCCAGCACTAGACAGGGAGGTGGCACTGAAGCTTTCTTT	CASTRQGGGTEAFF
-	TRBV5-1	TRBJ2-5	-	TGCGCCAGCAGCTTGGGCCAGTACCAAGAGACCCAGTACTTC	CASSLGQYQETQYF